This T cell receptor (beta chain) was identified during a study of early T cells in non-severe SARS-CoV-2 infection. On the study more broadly: Sequencing input comprised bulk RNA from unsorted whole blood; chain pairing was not available.

This CDR3 contains 14 residues. Looked up from germline, CDR1 is KGHSH and CDR2 is LQKENI. J lost 2 bases, V lost 8 bases, and 7 bases had no gene match. Findings and limits, study-wide: Anti-spike CD8 responses were favored by VDJdb matching, which missed private and CD4 specificities.

This clonotype was counted ten times or more. Its antigen is currently unknown. As part of library construction, unique molecular identifiers were attached to individual cDNA molecules. TCRdb called the 5' RACE reads again in MiXCR, with one record for every CDR3 protein. The data hold around 50,000 distinct CDR3 sequences, with roughly 5.5% observed a single time. The source is an adult who was a healthcare worker with PCR-confirmed SARS-CoV-2 infection or an uninfected control (not recorded which). The specimen sequenced was whole blood. The chain carries TRBV18 and TRBJ2-3; TRBD2 agrees at 7 bases. The chain's CDR3 is CASRAGINTDTQYF. The CDR3, as DNA: TGTGCCAGCCGAGCGGGGATCAACACAGATACGCAGTATTTT.